The sequence of this T cell receptor beta chain was determined in a study of shared clonotypes between healthy human individuals. General observations from the study: Naive subsets tended to show greater estimated richness than memory subsets. Clonotype sharing among donors was expected to depend on sequencing depth. Tissue TCR repertoires likely differ from these blood-only repertoires.

About this clone: The target antigen is unknown.

The study ran the assay at deep level. The data were produced by immunoSEQ multiplex PCR, yet TCRdb's version contains in-frame clones alone and is incomplete. The repertoire has about 2.2 million clones, 85% to 95% of them found once; the top ten carry 1.5% to 2%. In the naive CD8 group, cells lacked CD45RO and were positively selected for CCR7, so terminally differentiated effector memory CD45RA+ cells were left out. CDR3 length: 16 amino acids. J is TRBJ1-2 and V is TRBV12-2; TRBD1, the table's D call, was not compared with the DNA. TRBV12-2 is a known pseudogene. Sequencing used naive CD8+ T cells from PBMCs. The receptor was derived from a man in his late teens or twenties in good health. Some clones in this sample may be carry-over from other donors' samples. This chain's CDR3 is CASRRNDRGPNYGYTF. The CDR3 bases are TGTGCAAGTCGCCGCAATGACAGGGGCCCTAACTATGGCTACACCTTC.